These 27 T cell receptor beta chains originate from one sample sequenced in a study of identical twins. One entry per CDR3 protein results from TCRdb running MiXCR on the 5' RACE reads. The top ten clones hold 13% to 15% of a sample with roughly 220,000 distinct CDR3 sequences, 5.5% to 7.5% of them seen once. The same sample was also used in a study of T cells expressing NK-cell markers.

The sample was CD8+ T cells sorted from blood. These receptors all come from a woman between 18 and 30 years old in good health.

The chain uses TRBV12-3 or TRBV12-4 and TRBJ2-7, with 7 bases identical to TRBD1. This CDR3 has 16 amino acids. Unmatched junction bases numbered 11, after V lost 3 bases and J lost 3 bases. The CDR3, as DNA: TGTGCCAGCAGTTTGAGACCGGGACAGTTAATCTACGAGCAGTACTTC. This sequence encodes CASSLRPGQLIYEQYF.

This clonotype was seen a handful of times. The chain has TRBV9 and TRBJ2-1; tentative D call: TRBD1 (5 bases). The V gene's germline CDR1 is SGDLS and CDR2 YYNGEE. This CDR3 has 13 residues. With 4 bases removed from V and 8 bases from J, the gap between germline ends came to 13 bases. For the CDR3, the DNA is TGTGCCAGCAGCCTTACGGTAGGGGATGAGCAGTTCTTC. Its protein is CASSLTVGDEQFF.

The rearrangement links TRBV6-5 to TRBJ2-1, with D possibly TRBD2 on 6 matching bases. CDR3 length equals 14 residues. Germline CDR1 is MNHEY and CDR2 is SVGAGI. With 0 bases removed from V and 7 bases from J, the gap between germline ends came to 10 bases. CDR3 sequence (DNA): TGTGCCAGCAGTTACTCGAATCGGGGGAATGAGCAGTTCTTC. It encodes CASSYSNRGNEQFF.

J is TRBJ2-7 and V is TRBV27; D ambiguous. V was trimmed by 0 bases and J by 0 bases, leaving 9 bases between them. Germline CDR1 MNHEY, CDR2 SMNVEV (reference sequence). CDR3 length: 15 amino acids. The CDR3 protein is CASSLSGPSSYEQYF. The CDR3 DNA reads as TGTGCCAGCAGTTTATCCGGACCGAGCTCCTACGAGCAGTACTTC.

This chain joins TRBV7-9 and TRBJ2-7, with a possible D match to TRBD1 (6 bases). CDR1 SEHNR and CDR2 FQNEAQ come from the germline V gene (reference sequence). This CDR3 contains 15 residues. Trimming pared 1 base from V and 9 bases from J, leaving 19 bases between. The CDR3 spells CASSLGAGVKNGQYF. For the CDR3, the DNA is TGTGCCAGCAGCTTAGGGGCAGGGGTCAAAAATGGGCAGTACTTC. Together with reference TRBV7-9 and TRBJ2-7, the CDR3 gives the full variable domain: DTGVSQNPRHKITKRGQNVTFRCDPISEHNRLYWYRQTLGQGPEFLTYFQNEAQLEKSRLLSDRFSAERPKGSFSTLEIQRTEQGDSAMYLCASSLGAGVKNGQYFGPGTRLTVT.

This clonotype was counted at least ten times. CDR3 coding DNA: TGTGCCAGCGTTATTGGGACAACTGACAATGAGCAGTTCTTC. Encoded protein: CASVIGTTDNEQFF. The chain recombines TRBV5-6 with TRBJ2-1; maybe TRBD1 (6 bases). CDR1 and CDR2 from the germline V gene are SGHDT and YYEEEE. The CDR3 length is 14 residues. Trimming left V 7 bases short and J 5 bases short, with 16 bases between.

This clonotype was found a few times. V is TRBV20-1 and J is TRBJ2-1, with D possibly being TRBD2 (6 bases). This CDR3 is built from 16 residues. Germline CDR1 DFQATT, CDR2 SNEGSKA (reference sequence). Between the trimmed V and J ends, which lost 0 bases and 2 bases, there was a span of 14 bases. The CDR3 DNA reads TGCAGTGCTAGAGATCTAACGGGGGACCCCTACAATGAGCAGTTCTTC. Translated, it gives CSARDLTGDPYNEQFF.

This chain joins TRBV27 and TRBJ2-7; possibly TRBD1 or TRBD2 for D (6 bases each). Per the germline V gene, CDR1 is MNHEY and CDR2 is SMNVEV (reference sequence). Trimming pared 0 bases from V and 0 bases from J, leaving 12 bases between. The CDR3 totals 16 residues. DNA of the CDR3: TGTGCCAGCAGTTTATCGGAGGGGACAACCTCCTACGAGCAGTACTTC. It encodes CASSLSEGTTSYEQYF.

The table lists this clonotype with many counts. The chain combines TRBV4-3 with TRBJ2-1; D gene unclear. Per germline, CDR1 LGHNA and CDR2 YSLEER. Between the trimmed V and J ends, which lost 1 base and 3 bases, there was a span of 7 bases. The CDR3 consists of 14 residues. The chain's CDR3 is CASSQAGLYNEQFF. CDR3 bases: TGCGCCAGCAGCCAAGCAGGCCTCTACAATGAGCAGTTCTTC.

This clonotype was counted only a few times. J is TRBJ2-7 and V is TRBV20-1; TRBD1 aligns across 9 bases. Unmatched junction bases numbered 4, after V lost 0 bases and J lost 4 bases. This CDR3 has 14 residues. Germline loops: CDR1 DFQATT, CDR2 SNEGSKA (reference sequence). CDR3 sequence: CSARDLDRGYEQYF. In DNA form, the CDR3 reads TGCAGTGCTAGAGATCTGGACAGGGGTTACGAGCAGTACTTC.

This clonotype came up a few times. CDR3 protein: CASSLVGAYEQFF. Here the CDR3 DNA reads TGTGCCAGCAGTTTAGTTGGAGCGTATGAGCAGTTCTTC. V gene TRBV12-3 or TRBV12-4 combines with J gene TRBJ2-1; the D is unclear. The CDR3 is 13 amino acids. Between the trimmed V and J ends, which lost 1 base and 8 bases, there was a span of 9 bases.

CDR3 coding DNA: TGTGCCACCAGTTCGGGGGACAGAGGGATCGACAATGAGCAGTTCTTC. Translation gives CATSSGDRGIDNEQFF. The genes are TRBV24-1 and TRBJ2-1; TRBD1 is a possible D gene (7 bases). With 6 bases removed from V and 5 bases from J, the gap between germline ends came to 19 bases. The CDR3 runs 16 residues. Germline loops: CDR1 KGHDR, CDR2 SFDVKD.

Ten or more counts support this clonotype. The CDR3 DNA follows: TGTGCCAGCAGTACACCAGGGCACGAGCAGTACTTC. Amino acid sequence: CASSTPGHEQYF. The chain carries TRBV6-1 and TRBJ2-7, with D perhaps matching TRBD1 (5 bases). Between the trimmed V and J ends, which lost 5 bases and 5 bases, there was a span of 10 bases. There are 12 residues in the CDR3. CDR1 and CDR2 (germline): MNHNS, SASEGT.

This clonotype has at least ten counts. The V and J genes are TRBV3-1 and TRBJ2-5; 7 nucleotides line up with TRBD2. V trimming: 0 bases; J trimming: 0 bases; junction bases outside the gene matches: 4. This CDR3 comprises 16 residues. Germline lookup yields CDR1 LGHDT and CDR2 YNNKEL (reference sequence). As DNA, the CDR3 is TGTGCCAGCAGCCAAGAGCTCGGGACTAACCAAGAGACCCAGTACTTC. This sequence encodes CASSQELGTNQETQYF.

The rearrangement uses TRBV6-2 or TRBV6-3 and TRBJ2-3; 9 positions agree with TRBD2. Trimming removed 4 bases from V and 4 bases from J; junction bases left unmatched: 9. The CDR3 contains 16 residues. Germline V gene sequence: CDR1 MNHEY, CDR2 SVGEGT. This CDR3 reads CASSLKLAGAADTQYF. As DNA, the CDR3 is TGTGCCAGCAGTTTAAAATTAGCGGGAGCGGCAGATACGCAGTATTTT.

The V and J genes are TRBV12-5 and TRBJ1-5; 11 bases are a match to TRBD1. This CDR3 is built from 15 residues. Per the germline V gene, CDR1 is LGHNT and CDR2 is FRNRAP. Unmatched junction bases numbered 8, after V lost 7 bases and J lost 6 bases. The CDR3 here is CASEEGQGAGQPQHF. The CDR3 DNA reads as TGTGCTAGTGAAGAAGGACAGGGGGCGGGTCAGCCCCAGCATTTT.

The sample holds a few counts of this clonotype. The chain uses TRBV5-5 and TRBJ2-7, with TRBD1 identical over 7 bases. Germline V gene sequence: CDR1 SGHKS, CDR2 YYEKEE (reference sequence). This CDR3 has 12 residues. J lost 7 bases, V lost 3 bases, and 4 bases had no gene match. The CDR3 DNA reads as TGTGCCAGCAGCTGGGGACAGACTGAGCAGTACTTC. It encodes CASSWGQTEQYF.

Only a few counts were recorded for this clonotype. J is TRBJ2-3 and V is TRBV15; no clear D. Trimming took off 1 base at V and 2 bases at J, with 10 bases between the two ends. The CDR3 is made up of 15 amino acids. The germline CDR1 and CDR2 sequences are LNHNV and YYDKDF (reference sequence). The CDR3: CATSRVLGSTDTQYF. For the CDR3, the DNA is TGTGCCACCAGCAGAGTTTTGGGCTCCACAGATACGCAGTATTTT.

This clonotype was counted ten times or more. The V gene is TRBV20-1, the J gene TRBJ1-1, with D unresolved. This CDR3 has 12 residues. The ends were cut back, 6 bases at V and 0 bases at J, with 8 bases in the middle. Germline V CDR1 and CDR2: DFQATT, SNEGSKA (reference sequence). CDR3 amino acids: CSAPVVNTEAFF. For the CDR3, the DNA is TGCAGTGCCCCCGTCGTGAACACTGAAGCTTTCTTT.

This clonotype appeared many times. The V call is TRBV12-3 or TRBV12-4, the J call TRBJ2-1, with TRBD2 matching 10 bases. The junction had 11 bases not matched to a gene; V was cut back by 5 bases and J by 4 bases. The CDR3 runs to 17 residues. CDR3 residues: CASSQSGGASRYNEQFF. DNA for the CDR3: TGTGCCAGCAGTCAAAGCGGGGGGGCCTCAAGGTACAATGAGCAGTTCTTC.

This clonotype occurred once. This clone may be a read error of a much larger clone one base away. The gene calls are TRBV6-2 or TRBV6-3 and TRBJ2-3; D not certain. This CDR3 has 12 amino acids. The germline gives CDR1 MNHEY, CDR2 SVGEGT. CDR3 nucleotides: TGTCCCAGCAGTTTCAACACAGATACGCAGTATTTT. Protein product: CPSSFNTDTQYF.

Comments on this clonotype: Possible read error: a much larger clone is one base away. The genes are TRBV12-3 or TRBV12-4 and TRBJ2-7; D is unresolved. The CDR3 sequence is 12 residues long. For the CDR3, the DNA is TGTGCCTGCAGTTTAAGGGTATCCGAGCAGTACTTC. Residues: CACSLRVSEQYF.

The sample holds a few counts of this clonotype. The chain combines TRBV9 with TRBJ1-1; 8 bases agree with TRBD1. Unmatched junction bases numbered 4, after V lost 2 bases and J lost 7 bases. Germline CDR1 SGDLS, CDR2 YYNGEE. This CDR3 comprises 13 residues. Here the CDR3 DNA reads TGTGCCAGCAGCGTCCGGACAGGGAATGAAGCTTTCTTT. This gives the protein CASSVRTGNEAFF.

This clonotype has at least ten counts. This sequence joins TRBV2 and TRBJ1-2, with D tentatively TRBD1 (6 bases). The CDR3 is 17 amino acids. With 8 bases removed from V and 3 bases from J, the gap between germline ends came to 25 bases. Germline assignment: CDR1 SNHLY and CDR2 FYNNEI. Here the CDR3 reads CASPSEKYRVGDYGYTF. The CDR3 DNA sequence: TGTGCCAGCCCATCCGAAAAGTACAGGGTTGGCGACTATGGCTACACCTTC. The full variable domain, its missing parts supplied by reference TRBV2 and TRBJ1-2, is EPEVTQTPSHQVTQMGQEVILRCVPISNHLYFYWYRQILGQKVEFLVSFYNNEISEKSEIFDDQFSVERPDGSNFTLKIRSTKLEDSAMYFCASPSEKYRVGDYGYTFGSGTRLTVV.

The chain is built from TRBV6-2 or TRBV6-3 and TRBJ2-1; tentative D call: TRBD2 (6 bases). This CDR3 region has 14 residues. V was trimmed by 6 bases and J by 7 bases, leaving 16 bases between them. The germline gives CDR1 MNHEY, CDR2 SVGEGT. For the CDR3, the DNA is TGTGCCAGCAGGGCGCCTAGCGAGAATAATGAGCAGTTCTTC. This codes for CASRAPSENNEQFF.

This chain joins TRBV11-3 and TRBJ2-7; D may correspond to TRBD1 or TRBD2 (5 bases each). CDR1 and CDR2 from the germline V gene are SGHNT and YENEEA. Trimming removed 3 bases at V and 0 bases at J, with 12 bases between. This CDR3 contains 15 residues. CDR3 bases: TGTGCCAGCAGCTTCCGGGACGCTAGCTCCTACGAGCAGTACTTC. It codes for CASSFRDASSYEQYF.

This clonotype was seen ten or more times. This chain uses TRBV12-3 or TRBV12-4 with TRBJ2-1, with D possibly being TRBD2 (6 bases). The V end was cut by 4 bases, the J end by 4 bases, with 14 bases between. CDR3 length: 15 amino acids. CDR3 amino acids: CASSSSSERYNEQFF. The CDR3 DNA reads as TGTGCCAGCAGTTCCTCTAGCGAGCGGTACAATGAGCAGTTCTTC.